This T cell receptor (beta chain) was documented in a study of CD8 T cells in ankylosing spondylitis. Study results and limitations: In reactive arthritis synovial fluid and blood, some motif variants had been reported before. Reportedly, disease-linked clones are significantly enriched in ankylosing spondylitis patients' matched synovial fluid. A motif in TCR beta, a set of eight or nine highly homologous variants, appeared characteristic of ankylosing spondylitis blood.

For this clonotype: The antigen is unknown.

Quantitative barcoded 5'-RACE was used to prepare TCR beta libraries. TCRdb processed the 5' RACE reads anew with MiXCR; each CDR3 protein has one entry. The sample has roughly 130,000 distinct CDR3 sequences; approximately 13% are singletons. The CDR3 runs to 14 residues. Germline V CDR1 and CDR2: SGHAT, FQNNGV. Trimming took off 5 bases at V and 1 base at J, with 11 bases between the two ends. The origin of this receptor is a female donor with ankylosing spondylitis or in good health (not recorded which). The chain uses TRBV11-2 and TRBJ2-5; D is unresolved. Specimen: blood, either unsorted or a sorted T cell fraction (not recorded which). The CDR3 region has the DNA TGTGCCAGCAGCCTCGAACCGGTCCAAGAGACCCAGTACTTC. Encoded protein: CASSLEPVQETQYF.